The sequence of this TCR beta chain was determined in a study of beta chain features in type 1 diabetes. Ten or more counts support this clone. Its antigen is as yet unknown. The isolated RNA, all of it, was reverse transcribed, so expressed TCRB transcripts were what got sequenced. TCRdb's copy holds only in-frame clones and misses some; the assay was immunoSEQ multiplex PCR. The sample consists of under 200,000 clones, around 8.5% of them appearing once. Study observations and caveats: Relative to healthy donors, patients appeared to have naive, central memory and Treg TCRB repertoires that were more similar.

Germline assignment: CDR1 SEHNR and CDR2 FQNEAQ (reference sequence). This CDR3 spans 14 amino acids. Trimming removed 1 base from V and 7 bases from J, with 11 bases in between. Purities over 98% were achieved in all sorted populations. V usage is TRBV7-9 and J usage is TRBJ1-5, with D perhaps TRBD1 (6 bases). The sequence was obtained from a man aged 18 to 29 in good health. The sequenced material came from central memory CD4+ T cells from blood. CDR3 sequence reads: CASSLGGGPQPQHF. The CDR3 DNA is TGTGCCAGCAGCTTAGGTGGGGGCCCCCAGCCCCAGCATTTT.